The 5 T cell receptor beta chains below were found in one sample sequenced in a study of blood T cell repertoires in COVID-19. Assay: immunoSEQ multiplex PCR; the TCRdb copy retains only in-frame clones and omits some. Of around 150,000 clones in the sample, 77% were seen once. The sample was peripheral blood. The receptors derive from a woman between 50 and 59 years old with active or convalescent COVID-19.

This clone was counted only a few times. This chain joins TRBV11-2 and TRBJ2-2; the match to TRBD1 covers 7 bases. The junction had 11 bases not matched to a gene; V was cut back by 5 bases and J by 8 bases. The germline V gene has CDR1 SGHAT and CDR2 FQNNGV. CDR3 length equals 15 residues. The CDR3 protein is CASSPPGTDEGELFF. The DNA of the CDR3 is TGTGCCAGCAGCCCTCCGGGGACAGACGAAGGGGAGCTGTTTTTT.

In its sample, this clone was seen a few times. The CDR3 region is CASSSERQGALRTF. The CDR3 DNA sequence: TGTGCCAGCAGCTCCGAGCGACAGGGGGCGCTTCGCACCTTC. This sequence joins TRBV5-4 and TRBJ1-2; 10 nucleotides line up with TRBD1. The CDR3 runs to 14 residues. Trimming at V came to 3 bases and at J to 13 bases, leaving 12 bases not matched to a gene. Germline assignment: CDR1 SGHNT and CDR2 YYREEE (reference sequence). Supplemented by reference TRBV5-4 and TRBJ1-2, the full variable domain reads ETGVTQSPTHLIKTRGQQVTLRCSSQSGHNTVSWYQQALGQGPQFIFQYYREEENGRGNFPPRFSGLQFPNYSSELNVNALELDDSALYLCASSSERQGALRTFGSGTRLTVV.

This chain joins TRBV6-5 and TRBJ2-1; possible D gene TRBD1, 5 bases. The CDR3 consists of 13 residues. Germline V gives CDR1 MNHEY, CDR2 SVGAGI. Trimming removed 2 bases at V and 10 bases at J, with 12 bases between. CDR3 sequence (DNA): TGTGCCAGCAGTTACAGGGGATTGAGGGAGCAGTTCTTC. It is translated as CASSYRGLREQFF.

J is TRBJ1-4 and V is TRBV6-2 or TRBV6-3; TRBD1 is a possible D gene (5 bases). This CDR3 comprises 15 residues. V lost 6 bases and J 8 bases, leaving 19 bases between the germline ends. Germline V gives CDR1 MNHEY, CDR2 SVGEGT. The CDR3 bases are TGTGCCAGCAGCCCTGGAGGGGAGAATTGGGAAAAACTGTTTTTT. Protein product: CASSPGGENWEKLFF.

The chain carries TRBV27 and TRBJ2-5, with TRBD2 matching 7 bases. This CDR3 region has 14 residues. Germline lookup yields CDR1 MNHEY and CDR2 SMNVEV (reference sequence). J gave up 5 bases and V 2 bases, and 5 bases lay outside the gene matches. CDR3 amino acids: CASSLREELETQYF. The CDR3 DNA reads as TGTGCCAGCAGTTTACGGGAGGAGCTGGAGACCCAGTACTTC.